This T cell receptor (beta chain) comes out of a study of HIV-infected patients and healthy controls. Each CDR3 protein gets one entry after TCRdb re-called the 5' RACE reads with MiXCR. The repertoire consists of approximately 67,000 distinct CDR3 sequences, with approximately 15% occurring once and the leading ten covering under 6.5%. The ends were cut back, 6 bases at V and 6 bases at J, with 18 bases in the middle. Germline V gene data show CDR1 as SEHNR and CDR2 as FQNEAQ (reference sequence). This CDR3 is built from 15 residues. The sequence came from a human donor in good health. Sequenced material: CD4+ T cells from blood. The V and J genes are TRBV7-9 and TRBJ2-1; D perhaps matches TRBD1 (6 bases). CDR3 in DNA: TGTGCCAGCAGTTTAAGACAGGCCGCGGGCAATGAGCAGTTCTTC. Protein: CASSLRQAAGNEQFF.